Presented here are 30 T cell receptor beta chains from one specimen sequenced in a study of vaccination and CD4 T cells after COVID-19. CD4+ T cells that had been cultured provided DNA sequenced with the Oncomine TCR Beta short-read assay. One entry per CDR3 protein, called by TCRdb with MiXCR from the PCR reads. The top ten hold around 38% of the sample, which has some 8,700 distinct CDR3 sequences, 45% to 60% seen once. The antigens these receptors bind are not known. As for treatment: 10-day PBMC culture with coronavirus spike peptide pools or control peptides (ViraFEST assay). The sequenced material came from CD4+ T cells from blood, cultured in vitro. The receptors derive from a human donor who had recovered from COVID-19.

This clonotype was recorded a few times. The chain recombines TRBV7-9 with TRBJ2-3; 13 bases align to TRBD2. Trimming took 4 bases from V and 4 from J; bases not matched to a gene: 8. CDR3 length: 17 residues. Germline CDR1 SEHNR, CDR2 FQNEAQ (reference sequence). CDR3 region: CASSSLGTSGTADTQYF. CDR3 bases: TGTGCCAGCAGCTCACTTGGGACTAGCGGGACCGCAGATACGCAGTATTTT.

This rearrangement joins TRBV6-2 or TRBV6-3 to TRBJ1-5; a possible D gene is TRBD1 (6 bases). This CDR3 is 17 amino acids long. The V and J ends lost 1 base and 0 bases respectively, with 13 bases between them. The germline V gene has CDR1 MNHEY and CDR2 SVGEGT. CDR3 coding DNA: TGTGCCAGCAGTTACTGGGGAACAGGGCTTAGCAATCAGCCCCAGCATTTT. It is translated as CASSYWGTGLSNQPQHF.

The sample holds a few counts of this clonotype. This chain joins TRBV27 and TRBJ1-5; 8 bases line up with TRBD1. Germline V CDR1 and CDR2: MNHEY, SMNVEV (reference sequence). V was pared by 5 bases and J by 7 bases, with 13 bases of the junction left unmatched. The CDR3 contains 16 residues. CDR3 loop: CASSPRQGAYGQPQHF. DNA of the CDR3: TGTGCCAGCAGTCCCCGCCAGGGGGCTTACGGGCAGCCCCAGCATTTT.

CDR3 bases: TGCAGTGCTAGATCCATGGGTGTGCAGTTCTTC. Its protein is CSARSMGVQFF. This sequence joins TRBV20-1 and TRBJ2-1; D remains unclear. Trimming stripped 2 bases from V and 12 bases from J, with 11 bases between. CDR1 is DFQATT, CDR2 SNEGSKA, per germline (reference sequence). This CDR3 has 11 residues.

The V and J genes are TRBV11-2 and TRBJ1-1; no firm D call. The CDR3 runs to 13 residues. Looked up from germline, CDR1 is SGHAT and CDR2 is FQNNGV. V was cut by 2 bases and J by 2 bases, with 6 bases left in between. This CDR3 reads CASSLTTNTEAFF. CDR3 DNA: TGTGCCAGCAGCTTAACGACAAACACTGAAGCTTTCTTT.

The chain combines TRBV6-1 with TRBJ1-1, with 7 bases lining up with TRBD1. Germline trimming cut 6 bases from V and 4 bases from J; bases unmatched to any gene: 8. Germline assignment: CDR1 MNHNS and CDR2 SASEGT. The length of the CDR3 is 14 residues. CDR3 sequence: CASRETGLATEAFF. The CDR3 bases are TGTGCCAGCAGAGAGACAGGGTTGGCCACTGAAGCTTTCTTT.

The chain couples TRBV5-4 to TRBJ2-3; TRBD1 or TRBD2 may be the D gene (5 bases each). The length of the CDR3 is 14 residues. V was cut by 2 bases and J by 3 bases, with 10 bases left in between. CDR1 SGHNT and CDR2 YYREEE come from the germline V gene (reference sequence). DNA of the CDR3: TGTGCCAGCAGCTTTGGGGGAAGAACAGATACGCAGTATTTT. Translating it yields CASSFGGRTDTQYF.

This rearrangement joins TRBV19 to TRBJ1-1, with D tentatively TRBD1 (5 bases). This CDR3 contains 16 residues. Germline V gives CDR1 LNHDA, CDR2 SQIVND (reference sequence). V was pared by 3 bases and J by 2 bases, with 16 bases between. The CDR3 DNA reads TGTGCCAGTAGTATCGGTGGGGCAGACTTCAACACTGAAGCTTTCTTT. Translated: CASSIGGADFNTEAFF.

This clonotype was observed a few times. This chain links TRBV5-6 with TRBJ2-4, with TRBD2 identical over 8 bases. Germline values: CDR1 SGHDT, CDR2 YYEEEE. With 0 bases clipped from V and 4 bases from J, the junction kept 9 bases outside the gene matches. This CDR3 spans 17 amino acids. CDR3 nucleotide sequence: TGTGCCAGCAGCTTGGCCATGATAGCGGGACGTAAAAACATTCAGTACTTC. Its protein product is CASSLAMIAGRKNIQYF.

This clonotype was seen a handful of times. This chain links TRBV11-2 with TRBJ2-1; D gene ambiguous. Germline V gives CDR1 SGHAT, CDR2 FQNNGV. With 4 bases removed from V and 9 bases from J, the gap between germline ends came to 10 bases. The CDR3 runs 12 residues. The CDR3 loop is CASSSPPGEQFF. In nucleotides, the CDR3 is TGTGCCAGCAGCTCCCCCCCAGGTGAGCAGTTCTTC.

The chain links TRBV7-3 to TRBJ2-7; 12 bases fit TRBD2. The J segment lost 6 bases and the V segment lost 3 bases, leaving 3 bases of the junction unmatched. The CDR3 covers 14 residues. Germline loops: CDR1 SGHTA, CDR2 FQGTGA. Here the CDR3 reads CASSLTSGSSEQYF. The CDR3 DNA follows: TGTGCCAGCAGCTTGACTAGCGGGAGTTCCGAGCAGTACTTC.

Worth noting for this clonotype: An end of the junction does not agree with germline; a read error may underlie this. This chain links TRBV7-3 with TRBJ1-3, with a possible D match to TRBD1 (6 bases). CDR1 is SGHTA and CDR2 is FQGTGA in the germline V gene. There are 14 residues in the CDR3. CDR3 sequence (DNA): TGTGCCAGCAGCCTAACAGGGTACGGAAACACCATATATTTT. It is translated as CASSLTGYGNTIYF.

This rearrangement joins TRBV1 to TRBJ2-5. TRBV1 is a pseudogene. This CDR3 has 20 amino acids. The CDR3 sequence: CTSSQDYNLGRPKNPETQYF. For the CDR3, the DNA is TGCACCAGCAGCCAAGACTACAACCTCGGACGTCCTAAGAACCCAGAGACCCAGTACTTC.

With regard to this clonotype: Given the absence of the conserved phenylalanine or tryptophan at the CDR3 end, a read error is likely. The chain carries TRBV24-1 and TRBJ2-2; D is possibly TRBD1 (6 bases). The germline V gene encodes CDR1 KGHDR and CDR2 SFDVKD. CDR3 length: 13 residues. V was trimmed by 6 bases and J by 5 bases, leaving 9 bases between them. CDR3 nucleotide sequence: TGTGCCACCAGTACAGGGAGTACCGGGGAGCTGTTTCTT. Protein sequence: CATSTGSTGELFL.

The chain uses TRBV10-3 and TRBJ1-2, with 7 nucleotides matching TRBD1. V dropped 8 bases and J dropped 5; count of bases not matched to a gene: 8. This CDR3 is built from 13 residues. The V gene's germline CDR1 is ENHRY and CDR2 SYGVKD. The CDR3 is CAIRQGGPYGYTF. For the CDR3, the DNA is TGTGCCATCCGACAGGGTGGCCCTTATGGCTACACCTTC.

The rearrangement uses TRBV2 and TRBJ1-6; TRBD1 matches at 8 bases. The CDR3 has 13 amino acids. Germline CDR1 and CDR2: SNHLY and FYNNEI. The ends lost 7 bases at V and 13 bases at J; junction bases unmatched: 9. CDR3 nucleotide sequence: TGTGCCAGCAACAGACAGGGGACGCTTCCCCTCCACTTT. Amino acids: CASNRQGTLPLHF.

The chain links TRBV5-6 to TRBJ2-5, with 7 bases fitting TRBD2. CDR3 length equals 15 residues. The V segment lost 2 bases and the J segment 5 bases; nucleotides outside the gene matches: 9. Germline CDR1 is SGHDT and CDR2 is YYEEEE. The CDR3 region is CASSFSAGLYETQYF. The CDR3 DNA sequence: TGTGCCAGCAGCTTCTCAGCGGGGTTGTACGAGACCCAGTACTTC.

This chain links TRBV6-1 with TRBJ1-6, with 7 bases aligning to TRBD1. V shed 6 bases, J shed 9 bases, and the junction held 8 bases outside the gene matches. There are 14 residues in the CDR3. In germline, CDR1 is MNHNS, CDR2 SASEGT. For the CDR3, the DNA is TGTGCCAGCAGATCGACAGGGTTGGGTTCACCCCTCCACTTT. Protein sequence: CASRSTGLGSPLHF.

The chain links TRBV28 to TRBJ2-2; TRBD1 matches at 7 bases. Trimming at V came to 2 bases and at J to 7 bases, leaving 4 bases not matched to a gene. The CDR3 has 14 amino acids. The germline gives CDR1 MDHEN, CDR2 SYDVKM. This CDR3 reads CASSLNAGGGELFF. In DNA, the CDR3 is TGTGCCAGCAGTTTAAATGCAGGGGGCGGGGAGCTGTTTTTT.

This clonotype was observed a handful of times. In nucleotides, the CDR3 is TGTGCCAGCTCACTTCGACAGGATGGCTACACCTTC. Translating it yields CASSLRQDGYTF. V is TRBV18 and J is TRBJ1-2; maybe TRBD1 (6 bases). Germline values: CDR1 KGHSH, CDR2 LQKENI. The CDR3 contains 12 residues. Deletions cut 4 bases from V and 6 bases from J, with 9 bases between.

The V gene is TRBV5-1, the J gene TRBJ1-6; D ambiguous. The V end lost 0 bases, the J end lost 4 bases, and 11 bases lay between the germline ends. The CDR3 extends over 16 amino acids. Per germline, CDR1 SGHRS and CDR2 YFSETQ. CDR3 region: CASSLDAMGYNSPLHF. In DNA, the CDR3 is TGCGCCAGCAGCTTGGACGCCATGGGATATAATTCACCCCTCCACTTT.

This clonotype was detected a few times. The V gene is TRBV2, the J gene TRBJ2-3; D is unclear. Looked up from germline, CDR1 is SNHLY and CDR2 is FYNNEI. V was pared by 7 bases and J by 4 bases, with 9 bases between. This CDR3 spans 12 amino acids. In nucleotides, the CDR3 is TGTGCCAGCACGATACCACCAGATACGCAGTATTTT. The encoded protein is CASTIPPDTQYF.

This clonotype showed up just once. The V gene is TRBV24-1, the J gene TRBJ2-7; 9 bases align to TRBD1. This CDR3 comprises 15 residues. The germline gives CDR1 KGHDR, CDR2 SFDVKD. Trimming cost V 9 bases and J 5 bases; bases outside gene matches: 13. CDR3 in DNA: TGTGCCACCTTCTCCACAGGACAGGGGCTGCACGAGCAGTACTTC. This translates into CATFSTGQGLHEQYF.

The chain employs TRBV6-1 and TRBJ2-7; 8 nucleotides match TRBD2. J gave up 3 bases and V 5 bases, and 12 bases lay outside the gene matches. CDR1 is MNHNS, CDR2 SASEGT, per germline. CDR3 size: 16 residues. Here the CDR3 reads CASSRGVTGGLYEQYF. CDR3 DNA: TGTGCCAGCAGTAGGGGGGTGACGGGAGGGCTCTACGAGCAGTACTTC.

The CDR3 sequence is CASSGESSGFILDSPLHF. The CDR3 region has the DNA TGTGCCAGCAGTGGGGAATCTTCGGGCTTCATACTTGACTCACCCCTCCACTTT. The V gene is TRBV6-1, the J gene TRBJ1-6; D unclear. V gave up 4 bases and J gave up 10 bases, with 26 bases separating them. The CDR3 loop spans 18 amino acids. From germline, CDR1 is MNHNS and CDR2 SASEGT.

The V call is TRBV12-3 or TRBV12-4, the J call TRBJ1-6; D may be TRBD1 (5 bases). Trimming left V 5 bases short and J 8 bases short, with 13 bases between. CDR3 length equals 14 residues. CDR3 sequence reads: CASSPAGGYSPLHF. The CDR3 nucleotides are TGTGCCAGCAGTCCCGCCGGGGGGTATTCACCCCTCCACTTT.

The chain uses TRBV20-1 and TRBJ2-7, with 9 bases lining up with TRBD2. V gave up 0 bases and J gave up 1 base; unmatched junction bases: 1. This CDR3 has 14 residues. Germline V gene lookup returns CDR1 DFQATT and CDR2 SNEGSKA (reference sequence). CDR3 bases: TGCAGTGCTAGAGACGGACTAGCGTCCTACGAGCAGTACTTC. Its protein is CSARDGLASYEQYF.

The V gene is TRBV6-2 or TRBV6-3, the J gene TRBJ2-2, with 10 bases matching TRBD2. Germline CDR1 is MNHEY and CDR2 is SVGEGT. The junction had 7 bases not matched to a gene; V was cut back by 2 bases and J by 7 bases. The CDR3 sequence is 16 residues long. The CDR3 protein is CASSYGLAGESGELFF. In nucleotides, the CDR3 is TGTGCCAGCAGTTACGGGCTAGCGGGAGAAAGCGGGGAGCTGTTTTTT.

The chain is built from TRBV20-1 and TRBJ1-1; tentatively, D is TRBD1 (6 bases). The germline V gene has CDR1 DFQATT and CDR2 SNEGSKA (reference sequence). V was cut by 0 bases and J by 4 bases, with 15 bases left in between. This CDR3 has 15 amino acids. The CDR3, as DNA: TGCAGTGCTAGAGATCCCCGTAAACAGGGCACTGAAGCTTTCTTT. This gives the protein CSARDPRKQGTEAFF.

The gene calls are TRBV7-2 and TRBJ2-5; D may be TRBD1 or TRBD2 (6 bases each). CDR1 is SGHTA, CDR2 FQGNSA, per germline. The CDR3 loop spans 15 amino acids. V lost 2 bases and J lost 5, with 15 bases in between. The CDR3 protein is CASSLMGGEGETQYF. For the CDR3, the DNA is TGTGCCAGCAGCTTAATGGGGGGCGAGGGGGAGACCCAGTACTTC. The full variable domain, rest sourced from reference TRBV7-2 and TRBJ2-5, is GAGVSQSPSNKVTEKGKDVELRCDPISGHTALYWYRQSLGQGLEFLIYFQGNSAPDKSGLPSDRFSAERTGGSVSTLTIQRTQQEDSAVYLCASSLMGGEGETQYFGPGTRLLVL.